Here is one T cell receptor beta chain with its context. This sample stems from a study of shared T cell receptors in the human thymus. This CDR3 has 13 residues. The germline CDR1 and CDR2 sequences are LGHNA and YSLEER. Trimming shortened V by 3 bases and J by 2 bases, and 8 bases separated the two germline ends. Produced via immunoSEQ multiplex PCR; TCRdb's table is partial and in-frame only. The data contain about 710,000 clones, around 87% of them seen just once; the ten biggest clones take up over 0.008%. These records were also assigned to another study, of human thymus T cells. This second study notes: The study used thymus tissue resected during corrective heart surgery. Gene usage (both V and J) appeared biased in thymic and blood repertoires.

The rearrangement joins TRBV4-3 to TRBJ2-7; tentatively, D is TRBD1 (6 bases). Sequences were obtained from thymocytes. The clonotype was recovered from a boy under two years old with a congenital heart defect. The CDR3 region has the DNA TGCGCCAGCAGCCATTACAGGGCCTACGAGCAGTACTTC. It is translated as CASSHYRAYEQYF.